This TCR beta chain was recorded in a study of T cell responses to AZD1222 COVID-19 vaccine. Whole-study findings and limits: Repertoires were sampled only after the peak T cell response. Targeting of unmutated variant regions was reportedly seen in nearly half of spike-specific TCRs. Mostly white British, mostly female donors; authors suggested clonal diversity may be underestimated. The number of AZD1222 recipients seropositive at baseline was only six.

TCRdb keeps only in-frame clones here, not all; method: immunoSEQ multiplex PCR. Of tens of thousands of clones detected, around 87% appear once; the ten largest clones hold nearly 25%. The CDR3 consists of 12 residues. Trimming removed 8 bases from V and 7 bases from J, with 13 bases in between. Comment on this clone: Its antigen is unidentified.

Material: peripheral blood, obtained on day 0 of AZD1222 vaccination. The source is an adult in good health. The chain has TRBV12-3 or TRBV12-4 and TRBJ2-3; D may be TRBD2 (5 bases). CDR3 nucleotides: TGTGCCAGCTCCCTCCTCGGGAATACGCAGTATTTT. Its translation is CASSLLGNTQYF.